This is a list of T cell receptor beta chains from one sample in a study of cytomegalovirus exposure and HLA in healthy donors. TCRdb's table, derived via immunoSEQ multiplex PCR, lists solely in-frame clones and lacks some. The repertoire holds some 120,000 clones, with 78% as singletons. The sequenced sample was PBMCs. The source is a man aged 25 to 45 in good health and CMV-seropositive. CDR3s include the opening cysteine and the closing phenylalanine or tryptophan. The D gene is left open where the match is weak. Expanded clones get a size class; other rows say once, few or many, or leave the size out.

V gene	D gene	J gene	clone size	CDR3 protein	CDR3 DNA
TRBV27	TRBD1	TRBJ2-5	.	CASSEGQGAPKETQYF	TGTGCCAGCAGTGAGGGACAGGGGGCGCCGAAAGAGACCCAGTACTTC
TRBV7-9	.	TRBJ2-2	once	CASSLGWGLSPGELFF	TGTGCCAGCAGCTTAGGTTGGGGGCTCTCTCCCGGGGAGCTGTTTTTT
TRBV18	.	TRBJ2-5	.	CASSPATAGKETQYF	TGTGCCAGCTCACCCGCGACGGCAGGGAAAGAGACCCAGTACTTC
TRBV28	TRBD1	TRBJ1-1	.	CASSWTGLTEAFF	TGTGCCAGCAGTTGGACAGGACTAACTGAAGCTTTCTTT
TRBV29-1	TRBD1	TRBJ1-2	once	CSVSRQLDRSYGYTF	TGCAGCGTTTCCCGTCAGTTGGACAGGAGCTATGGCTACACCTTC
TRBV9	TRBD2	TRBJ2-1	.	CASSYLAGEQFF	TGTGCCAGCAGCTACCTAGCGGGTGAGCAGTTCTTC
TRBV5-6	TRBD2	TRBJ2-1	few	CASSLEASGSRSYNEQFF	TGTGCCAGCAGCTTGGAAGCTAGCGGGAGTCGTTCCTACAATGAGCAGTTCTTC
TRBV18	TRBD1	TRBJ1-3	few	CASSPTGVGGNTIYF	TGTGCCAGCTCACCCACAGGGGTTGGTGGAAACACCATATATTTT
TRBV5-1	TRBD2	TRBJ2-7	.	CASSKGLAPIYEQYF	TGCGCCAGCAGTAAAGGACTAGCGCCGATCTACGAGCAGTACTTC
TRBV9	.	TRBJ2-1	.	CASSVATNEQFF	TGTGCCAGCAGCGTAGCCACAAATGAGCAGTTCTTC
TRBV30	TRBD2	TRBJ2-7	.	CACAGTKNYEQYF	TGTGCCTGCGCCGGGACTAAAAATTACGAGCAGTACTTC
TRBV7-6	TRBD2	TRBJ2-7	.	CASSPVGGRASIGEQYF	TGTGCCAGCAGCCCCGTTGGCGGGAGGGCCTCTATCGGCGAGCAGTACTTC
TRBV13	.	TRBJ1-1	.	CASSVVSRGSEAFF	TGTGCCAGCAGCGTAGTGTCTAGGGGTTCTGAAGCTTTCTTT
TRBV7-9	.	TRBJ1-4	.	CASSLGIGSEGEKLFF	TGTGCCAGCAGCTTAGGAATAGGGTCGGAGGGTGAAAAACTGTTTTTT
TRBV5-1	TRBD1	TRBJ2-7	.	CASSSRQGRAYEQYF	TGCGCCAGCAGCTCAAGACAGGGTAGGGCCTACGAGCAGTACTTC
TRBV7-9	.	TRBJ2-5	.	CASSPLRGGKLQETQYF	TGTGCCAGCAGCCCTTTAAGAGGCGGAAAATTACAAGAGACCCAGTACTTC
TRBV6-1	TRBD2	TRBJ2-5	.	CASSVGTSGRETQYF	TGTGCCAGCAGTGTAGGGACTAGCGGCCGAGAGACCCAGTACTTC
TRBV6-5	TRBD1	TRBJ2-7	.	CASSYSGGQGYEQYF	TGTGCCAGCAGTTACTCGGGCGGACAGGGCTACGAGCAGTACTTC
TRBV6-1	.	TRBJ1-3	.	CASKLDGDSGNTIYF	TGTGCCAGCAAGCTTGACGGGGACTCTGGAAACACCATATATTTT
TRBV10-3	TRBD1	TRBJ1-5	.	CAIGRDRGNQPQHF	TGTGCCATCGGCCGGGACAGGGGTAATCAGCCCCAGCATTTT
TRBV7-8	.	TRBJ2-2	.	CASSHRAAGELFF	TGTGCCAGCAGCCACAGAGCTGCCGGGGAGCTGTTTTTT
TRBV2	TRBD2	TRBJ2-2	few	CASRRLASNTGELFF	TGTGCCAGCCGCCGACTAGCGAGCAACACCGGGGAGCTGTTTTTT
TRBV7-7	TRBD1	TRBJ2-5	.	CASSLGRGRKLPQYF	TGTGCCAGCAGCTTAGGTAGGGGGCGTAAATTGCCCCAGTACTTC
TRBV4-3	TRBD1	TRBJ1-5	.	CASSQDRQGQGNQPQHF	TGCGCCAGCAGCCAAGATCGACAGGGTCAAGGCAATCAGCCCCAGCATTTT
TRBV5-8	.	TRBJ1-1	.	CASSYMNTEAFF	TGTGCCAGCAGCTACATGAACACTGAAGCTTTCTTT
TRBV9	.	TRBJ1-3	few	CASSVGDFSSGNTIYF	TGTGCCAGCAGCGTAGGCGATTTTTCGAGTGGAAACACCATATATTTT
TRBV6-1	TRBD1	TRBJ2-1	.	CASRKGQDEQFF	TGTGCCAGCCGAAAGGGACAGGATGAGCAGTTCTTC
TRBV25-1	TRBD2	TRBJ2-7	.	CASSEYTVAGDEQYF	TGTGCCAGCAGTGAATATACGGTAGCGGGGGACGAGCAGTACTTC
TRBV19	.	TRBJ2-7	.	CASSTLRGASYEQYF	TGTGCCAGTAGTACCCTCCGCGGGGCCTCCTACGAGCAGTACTTC
TRBV9	.	TRBJ2-1	.	CASSGKRSRTSYNEQFF	TGTGCCAGCAGCGGCAAGAGGTCTAGAACCTCCTACAATGAGCAGTTCTTC
TRBV6-1	.	TRBJ1-3	few	CASSGSTWLSGNTIYF	TGTGCCAGCAGTGGCTCCACGTGGCTCTCTGGAAACACCATATATTTT
TRBV29-1	.	TRBJ1-1	.	CSVRRENTEAFF	TGCAGCGTCCGCAGGGAGAACACTGAAGCTTTCTTT
TRBV27	.	TRBJ2-5	.	CASWGRERQETQYF	TGTGCCAGCTGGGGAAGGGAGAGGCAAGAGACCCAGTACTTC
TRBV27	.	TRBJ2-7	once	CATHSRGGAFYEQYF	TGTGCCACCCATTCGAGGGGGGGCGCGTTCTACGAGCAGTACTTC
TRBV27	TRBD2	TRBJ2-1	once	CASSRPGTSEYNEQFF	TGTGCCAGCAGCAGACCCGGGACTAGCGAATACAATGAGCAGTTCTTC
TRBV7-9	TRBD2	TRBJ2-3	.	CASSFYGGRAHTQYF	TGTGCCAGCAGCTTTTACGGCGGGAGGGCCCATACGCAGTATTTT
TRBV6-1	TRBD1	TRBJ1-3	.	CASSETGRGNTIYF	TGTGCCAGCAGTGAGACAGGGAGAGGAAACACCATATATTTT
TRBV4-3	.	TRBJ1-2	.	CASSQDWDGGPGYTF	TGCGCCAGCAGCCAAGATTGGGACGGGGGGCCGGGCTACACCTTC
TRBV14	.	TRBJ2-1	.	CASKGATGVVGGNEQFF	TGTGCTTCAAAAGGTGCAACGGGAGTCGTAGGAGGCAATGAGCAGTTCTTC
TRBV19	.	TRBJ2-1	.	CASTTGRDNNEQFF	TGTGCCAGTACCACAGGCCGAGACAACAATGAGCAGTTCTTC
TRBV6-5	.	TRBJ1-4	.	CASSCIREGNEKLFF	TGTGCCAGCAGTTGCATCAGGGAAGGGAATGAAAAACTGTTTTTT
TRBV4-2	TRBD2	TRBJ2-1	.	CASQSSGLSSYNEQFF	TGTGCCAGCCAATCTAGCGGGTTAAGCTCCTACAATGAGCAGTTCTTC
TRBV6-6	.	TRBJ1-1	.	CASRTTGNTEAFF	TGTGCCAGCAGGACGACAGGGAACACTGAAGCTTTCTTT
TRBV5-6	TRBD2	TRBJ2-1	few	CASSPDSGSYLDEQFF	TGTGCCAGCAGTCCAGACAGCGGGAGTTATCTTGATGAGCAGTTCTTC
TRBV18	TRBD2	TRBJ2-7	few	CASSPRGLAGFYEQYF	TGTGCCAGCTCACCAAGGGGGCTAGCGGGATTCTACGAGCAGTACTTC
TRBV30	.	TRBJ1-3	.	CACSGAASGNTIYF	TGTGCCTGTTCAGGGGCCGCCTCTGGAAACACCATATATTTT
TRBV5-4	TRBD1	TRBJ1-1	.	CASSLMQGARFAEAFF	TGTGCCAGCAGCTTGATGCAGGGGGCAAGGTTCGCTGAAGCTTTCTTT
TRBV29-1	.	TRBJ1-1	.	CSVDGNMNTEAFF	TGCAGCGTTGATGGCAACATGAACACTGAAGCTTTCTTT
TRBV27	TRBD1	TRBJ2-2	.	CASAPGQGGELFF	TGTGCCAGCGCCCCTGGACAGGGCGGGGAGCTGTTTTTT